This entry lists 7 T cell receptor beta chains sequenced from one sample in a study of blood T cell repertoires in COVID-19. Method: immunoSEQ multiplex PCR; TCRdb's copy keeps in-frame clones and lacks some. The data show some 48,000 clones, with 90% seen just once and about 5.1% held by the top ten. The sample taken for sequencing was peripheral blood. The receptors come from an older man with acute or convalescent COVID-19.

The genes are TRBV5-1 and TRBJ1-1, with a tentative D call TRBD1 (6 bases). Per germline, CDR1 SGHRS and CDR2 YFSETQ. V was trimmed by 4 bases and J by 4 bases, leaving 17 bases between them. The CDR3 has 15 residues. The CDR3 here is CASSPSGGAGTEAFF. CDR3 DNA sequence: TGCGCCAGCAGCCCTAGCGGGGGCGCGGGCACTGAAGCTTTCTTT.

This clone occurred once. This chain uses TRBV5-6 with TRBJ2-2, with D possibly matching TRBD2 (6 bases). CDR1 and CDR2 from the germline V gene are SGHDT and YYEEEE. The CDR3 is 17 residues long. Trimming took 6 bases from V and 6 from J, leaving 24 bases between them. The CDR3, as DNA: TGTGCCAGCACCGGAGGGGCGGGTATCCTTTTGGCCGGGGAGCTGTTTTTT. As protein: CASTGGAGILLAGELFF. The full variable domain, its missing parts supplied by reference TRBV5-6 and TRBJ2-2, is DAGVTQSPTHLIKTRGQQVTLRCSPKSGHDTVSWYQQALGQGPQFIFQYYEEEERQRGNFPDRFSGHQFPNYSSELNVNALLLGDSALYLCASTGGAGILLAGELFFGEGSRLTVL.

V usage is TRBV7-8 and J usage is TRBJ1-5; TRBD1 aligns across 11 bases. The V gene's germline CDR1 is SGHVS and CDR2 FQNEAQ. There are 16 residues in the CDR3. J was trimmed by 6 bases and V by 5 bases; bases with no gene match: 9. As DNA, the CDR3 is TGTGCCAGCAGCCCGTGGACAGGGGGCAAAGGTCAGCCCCAGCATTTT. Its translation is CASSPWTGGKGQPQHF.

J is TRBJ2-7 and V is TRBV7-3; D is possibly TRBD1 (6 bases). The V gene's germline CDR1 is SGHTA and CDR2 FQGTGA. Trimming removed 5 bases at V and 3 bases at J, with 17 bases between. The CDR3 consists of 15 residues. The CDR3 spells CASSPTGGGGYEQYF. The CDR3 bases are TGTGCCAGCAGCCCTACTGGGGGCGGAGGCTACGAGCAGTACTTC.

The chain links TRBV7-9 to TRBJ2-7; TRBD1 is a possible D gene (6 bases). This CDR3 spans 12 amino acids. Trimming took 5 bases from V and 7 from J, leaving 12 bases between them. Per the germline V gene, CDR1 is SEHNR and CDR2 is FQNEAQ (reference sequence). The CDR3 coding sequence is TGTGCCAGCAGCCCCAGGGGTGGGGAGCAGTACTTC. This translates into CASSPRGGEQYF. The full variable domain, completed using reference TRBV7-9 and TRBJ2-7, is DTGVSQNPRHKITKRGQNVTFRCDPISEHNRLYWYRQTLGQGPEFLTYFQNEAQLEKSRLLSDRFSAERPKGSFSTLEIQRTEQGDSAMYLCASSPRGGEQYFGPGTRLTVT.

The chain recombines TRBV18 with TRBJ2-1; D perhaps matches TRBD2 (6 bases). CDR1 is KGHSH and CDR2 is LQKENI in the germline V gene. This CDR3 spans 16 amino acids. The V end lost 3 bases, the J end lost 0 bases, and 12 bases lay between the germline ends. CDR3 nucleotide sequence: TGTGCCAGCTCACCCGCGGGGCCCCACTCCTACAATGAGCAGTTCTTC. Its translation is CASSPAGPHSYNEQFF.

V is TRBV14 and J is TRBJ1-1; 9 bases line up with TRBD1. CDR3 length: 14 residues. The J segment lost 8 bases and the V segment lost 3 bases, leaving 7 bases of the junction unmatched. Germline lookup yields CDR1 SGHDN and CDR2 FVKESK. The CDR3 DNA follows: TGTGCCAGCAGCCACCGGACAGGGGCCTTGGAAGCTTTCTTT. It yields the protein CASSHRTGALEAFF.